The 27 T cell receptor beta chains reported below all come from one sample, sequenced in a study of T cell responses to AZD1222 COVID-19 vaccine (dated by TCRdb to about 2021). The meaning of the sample's time point label: baseline before first vaccination. Library prep was done by the immunoSEQ multiplex PCR assay. TCRdb mirrors the immuneACCESS table, restricted to in-frame sequences. Some clones are absent from its copies; in checked studies, under half trace to an unresolved V gene, and the reason for the others is unknown. The sample yields 110,000 to 150,000 clones; 90% were counted once. The top ten constitute around 3.6% of the sample. The input for sequencing was peripheral blood, taken on day 0 of AZD1222 vaccination. These receptors were collected from an adult in good health.

The chain couples TRBV6-6 to TRBJ2-7; D remains unclear. Trimming took off 6 bases at V and 4 bases at J, with 16 bases between the two ends. The CDR3 has 14 amino acids. Germline-derived CDR1 and CDR2 are MNHNY and SVGAGI (reference sequence). DNA of the CDR3: TGTGCCAGCAGACCACCTTCCACTACTTACGAGCAGTACTTC. As protein: CASRPPSTTYEQYF.

The chain carries TRBV6-5 and TRBJ1-4, with 9 bases that match TRBD1. V lost 7 bases and J lost 5; bases outside the gene matches: 5. This CDR3 region has 14 residues. Germline V gene data show CDR1 as MNHEY and CDR2 as SVGAGI. The CDR3 here is CASTRDRGNEKLFF. The CDR3 nucleotides read TGTGCCAGCACCCGAGACAGGGGGAATGAAAAACTGTTTTTT.

The rearrangement uses TRBV30 and TRBJ2-7, with 7 bases that match TRBD1. The CDR3 extends over 12 amino acids. Germline CDR1 GTSNPN, CDR2 SVGIG (reference sequence). The junction had 5 bases not matched to a gene; V was cut back by 4 bases and J by 5 bases. This chain's CDR3 is CAWIKGADEQYF. The CDR3 DNA follows: TGTGCCTGGATCAAGGGGGCAGACGAGCAGTACTTC.

This clone turned up a few times. The chain links TRBV5-1 to TRBJ1-4, with a weak D call TRBD1 (5 bases). Trimming stripped 4 bases from V and 7 bases from J, with 14 bases between. This CDR3 has 14 residues. Germline V gene sequence: CDR1 SGHRS, CDR2 YFSETQ. The CDR3 DNA is TGCGCCAGCAGCAGGCAGGGTACGGGTGAAAAACTGTTTTTT. Encoded protein: CASSRQGTGEKLFF. Complete variable domain (other parts from reference TRBV5-1 and TRBJ1-4): KAGVTQTPRYLIKTRGQQVTLSCSPISGHRSVSWYQQTPGQGLQFLFEYFSETQRNKGNFPGRFSGRQFSNSRSEMNVSTLELGDSALYLCASSRQGTGEKLFFGSGTQLSVL.

The V and J genes are TRBV10-1 and TRBJ2-3; 8 nucleotides align to TRBD1. V shed 6 bases and J 2 bases; nucleotides not matched to a gene: 13. CDR1 is WNHNN and CDR2 is SYGVQD in the germline V gene (reference sequence). The CDR3 is 17 amino acids. CDR3 DNA: TGCGCCAGCAGGCCCTCGGACAGGGCAGTTATCACAGATACGCAGTATTTT. As protein: CASRPSDRAVITDTQYF.

V is TRBV10-3 and J is TRBJ2-1; 13 bases are a match to TRBD2. Unmatched junction bases numbered 4, after V lost 9 bases and J lost 8 bases. The CDR3 is 13 residues long. Germline CDR1 reads ENHRY; CDR2 reads SYGVKD. The CDR3 spells CAIRTSGSDEQFF. The CDR3 DNA reads as TGTGCCATAAGGACTAGCGGGAGCGATGAGCAGTTCTTC.

The chain combines TRBV5-6 with TRBJ1-2; maybe TRBD1 (6 bases). The V end was cut by 0 bases, the J end by 1 base, with 10 bases between. In germline, CDR1 is SGHDT, CDR2 YYEEEE. This CDR3 comprises 15 residues. The CDR3 region is CASSLAAGVNYGYTF. CDR3 coding DNA: TGTGCCAGCAGCTTGGCGGCAGGGGTTAACTATGGCTACACCTTC.

The V and J genes are TRBV11-2 and TRBJ2-1, with D hard to call. The CDR3 runs 11 residues. Per the germline V gene, CDR1 is SGHAT and CDR2 is FQNNGV. The V and J ends lost 5 bases and 7 bases respectively, with 6 bases between them. The CDR3 region is CASSILNEQFF. The CDR3, as DNA: TGTGCCAGCAGCATCTTAAATGAGCAGTTCTTC.

V gene TRBV5-1 combines with J gene TRBJ2-3; 13 nucleotides agree with TRBD2. The germline V gene has CDR1 SGHRS and CDR2 YFSETQ. With 0 bases clipped from V and 2 bases from J, the junction kept 3 bases outside the gene matches. The CDR3 spans 17 residues. The chain's CDR3 is CASSLGGLAGDTDTQYF. The CDR3 DNA is TGCGCCAGCAGCTTGGGTGGACTAGCGGGAGACACAGATACGCAGTATTTT.

The gene calls are TRBV6-1 and TRBJ2-3; 12 positions agree with TRBD2. The J segment lost 5 bases and the V segment lost 1 base, leaving 1 base of the junction unmatched. In germline, CDR1 is MNHNS, CDR2 SASEGT. The CDR3 contains 15 residues. CDR3 nucleotide sequence: TGTGCCAGCAGTGAAGGACTAGCGGGGGTAGATACGCAGTATTTT. Protein product: CASSEGLAGVDTQYF.

In its sample, this clone was seen once. The chain couples TRBV30 to TRBJ1-2; possible D gene TRBD1, 5 bases. The CDR3 contains 12 residues. V was shortened by 1 base and J by 4 bases, with 7 bases between the two germline ends. The germline gives CDR1 GTSNPN, CDR2 SVGIG (reference sequence). The CDR3: CAWSGGSYGYTF. The DNA of the CDR3 is TGTGCCTGGAGTGGGGGCTCCTATGGCTACACCTTC. Supplemented by reference TRBV30 and TRBJ1-2, the full variable domain reads SQTIHQWPATLVQPVGSPLSLECTVEGTSNPNLYWYRQAAGRGLQLLFYSVGIGQISSEVPQNLSASRPQDRQFILSSKKLLLSDSGFYLCAWSGGSYGYTFGSGTRLTVV.

V is TRBV14 and J is TRBJ1-4; no reliable D call. This CDR3 region has 14 residues. Germline CDR1 SGHDN, CDR2 FVKESK. V lost 2 bases and J lost 8, with 12 bases in between. CDR3 sequence: CASSQRSTGEKLFF. DNA of the CDR3: TGTGCCAGCAGCCAACGGAGCACCGGGGAAAAACTGTTTTTT.

This rearrangement joins TRBV21-1 to TRBJ1-2; the D call in the table, TRBD1, was not verified against the DNA. TRBV21-1 is designated a pseudogene. There are 14 residues in the CDR3. The CDR3 DNA follows: TGTGCCAGCACCGATTTCTCAGGGGGCTATGGCTACACCTTC. Translating gives CASTDFSGGYGYTF.

This chain uses TRBV11-2 with TRBJ2-5; maybe TRBD1 (6 bases). Germline CDR1 is SGHAT and CDR2 is FQNNGV. This CDR3 has 13 residues. Trimming pared 7 bases from V and 5 bases from J, leaving 14 bases between. The CDR3 DNA sequence: TGTGCCAGCACCATACAGGGTTGGGAGACCCAGTACTTC. Encoded protein: CASTIQGWETQYF.

About this clone itself: Other DNA sequences in the same sample also yield this CDR3. The chain uses TRBV5-1 and TRBJ2-7, with D tentatively TRBD1 (6 bases). Germline V gene sequence: CDR1 SGHRS, CDR2 YFSETQ. This CDR3 is 13 amino acids long. The germline V and J ends were trimmed by 0 bases and 5 bases, with 9 bases remaining between them. CDR3 loop: CASSLDRVNEQYF. The CDR3 DNA reads as TGCGCCAGCAGCTTGGACAGGGTGAACGAGCAGTACTTC.

The chain employs TRBV3-1 (or the pseudogene TRBV3-2) and TRBJ2-4; D gene unclear. This CDR3 contains 14 residues. The germline V gene has CDR1 LGHDT and CDR2 YNNKEL (reference sequence). Between the trimmed V and J ends, which lost 6 bases and 1 base, there was a span of 10 bases. CDR3 sequence: CASRLPRAKNIQYF. DNA of the CDR3: TGTGCCAGCAGGCTCCCCCGGGCCAAAAACATTCAGTACTTC.

The chain recombines TRBV12-2 with TRBJ1-5. TRBV12-2 corresponds to a pseudogene. The CDR3 runs 17 residues. The CDR3 DNA reads as TGTGCAAGTCGCTTGGGGGGCGCGGTGTCTGTCTATCAGCCCCAGCATTTT. Protein sequence: CASRLGGAVSVYQPQHF.

The chain carries TRBV6-5 and TRBJ2-7, with 9 bases lining up with TRBD1. The CDR3 has 15 amino acids. The V gene end was trimmed by 0 bases and the J gene end by 5 bases; junction bases not matched to a gene: 5. CDR1 and CDR2 (germline): MNHEY, SVGAGI. In DNA form, the CDR3 reads TGTGCCAGCAGTTACTCGCCGGGACAGGGCCACGAGCAGTACTTC. It is translated as CASSYSPGQGHEQYF.

The V gene is TRBV5-8, the J gene TRBJ2-1, with 8 bases fitting TRBD1. The CDR3 length is 15 residues. The germline gives CDR1 SGHTS, CDR2 YDEGEE. Losses at the gene ends were 2 bases for V and 1 base for J; bases not matched to a gene: 2. CDR3 DNA: TGTGCCAGCAGCTTCGGGACAGGTTCCTACAATGAGCAGTTCTTC. This gives the protein CASSFGTGSYNEQFF.

The CDR3 here is CASSVPTGARGTDTQYF. The CDR3 DNA reads TGTGCCAGCAGCGTACCGACAGGGGCTAGAGGCACAGATACGCAGTATTTT. The genes are TRBV5-5 and TRBJ2-3, with 8 nucleotides matching TRBD1. The junction had 11 bases not matched to a gene; V was cut back by 4 bases and J by 1 base. CDR1 is SGHKS, CDR2 YYEKEE, per germline (reference sequence). The CDR3 is 17 amino acids. The full variable domain, its missing parts supplied by reference TRBV5-5 and TRBJ2-3, is DAGVTQSPTHLIKTRGQQVTLRCSPISGHKSVSWYQQVLGQGPQFIFQYYEKEERGRGNFPDRFSARQFPNYSSELNVNALLLGDSALYLCASSVPTGARGTDTQYFGPGTRLTVL.

This clone was observed once. The chain combines TRBV7-8 with TRBJ1-4; D is perhaps TRBD1 (6 bases). Deletions cut 5 bases from V and 3 bases from J, with 13 bases between. Germline assignment: CDR1 SGHVS and CDR2 FQNEAQ. The CDR3 is made up of 15 amino acids. The CDR3 region is CASSLREGANEKLFF. The DNA for the CDR3 is TGTGCCAGCAGCCTTAGAGAGGGGGCTAATGAAAAACTGTTTTTT. The full variable domain, rest sourced from reference TRBV7-8 and TRBJ1-4, is GAGVSQSPRYKVAKRGQDVALRCDPISGHVSLFWYQQALGQGPEFLTYFQNEAQLDKSGLPSDRFFAERPEGSVSTLKIQRTQQEDSAVYLCASSLREGANEKLFFGSGTQLSVL.

In its sample, this clone was seen once. The chain has TRBV4-1 and TRBJ2-7; the D gene is possibly TRBD1 (6 bases). In germline, CDR1 is MGHRA, CDR2 YSYEKL. The CDR3 totals 15 residues. V was trimmed by 3 bases and J by 2 bases, leaving 14 bases between them. The CDR3 is CASSQELTGAYEQYF. Here the CDR3 DNA reads TGCGCCAGCAGCCAGGAATTGACAGGAGCCTACGAGCAGTACTTC.

J is TRBJ1-5 and V is TRBV10-3; D not resolved. This CDR3 has 15 amino acids. CDR1 and CDR2 from the germline V gene are ENHRY and SYGVKD. V lost 6 bases and J lost 5, with 17 bases in between. This chain's CDR3 is CAISSGRVIDQPQHF. In DNA, the CDR3 is TGTGCCATCAGCTCTGGACGGGTAATTGATCAGCCCCAGCATTTT.

This clone has only one observation. The CDR3 nucleotides are TGTGCCAGCAGCGTAGGCGTTGGCCAGTTGGATGAAAAACTGTTTTTT. Translating it yields CASSVGVGQLDEKLFF. The genes are TRBV9 and TRBJ1-4, with D uncertain. Germline V gene data show CDR1 as SGDLS and CDR2 as YYNGEE. V lost 0 bases, J lost 6 bases, and 15 bases lay in between. The CDR3 length is 16 residues. Variable domain in full (rest from reference TRBV9 and TRBJ1-4): DSGVTQTPKHLITATGQRVTLRCSPRSGDLSVYWYQQSLDQGLQFLIQYYNGEERAKGNILERFSAQQFPDLHSELNLSSLELGDSALYFCASSVGVGQLDEKLFFGSGTQLSVL.

This clone was picked up one time. The V call is TRBV11-2, the J call TRBJ2-6; D not certain. With 0 bases removed from V and 0 bases from J, the gap between germline ends came to 6 bases. The germline V gene encodes CDR1 SGHAT and CDR2 FQNNGV. The CDR3 is 16 residues long. The CDR3 is CASSLDRSSGANVLTF. In DNA, the CDR3 is TGTGCCAGCAGCTTAGACAGGAGCTCTGGGGCCAACGTCCTGACTTTC.

This chain connects TRBV5-1 to TRBJ1-1; TRBD1 might be the D (6 bases). The V and J ends lost 3 bases and 1 base respectively, with 10 bases between them. Germline V gene lookup returns CDR1 SGHRS and CDR2 YFSETQ. This CDR3 comprises 14 residues. The chain's CDR3 is CASSSLQGNTEAFF. The CDR3 DNA reads as TGCGCCAGCAGCTCGCTACAGGGGAACACTGAAGCTTTCTTT. The full variable domain, its missing parts supplied by reference TRBV5-1 and TRBJ1-1, is KAGVTQTPRYLIKTRGQQVTLSCSPISGHRSVSWYQQTPGQGLQFLFEYFSETQRNKGNFPGRFSGRQFSNSRSEMNVSTLELGDSALYLCASSSLQGNTEAFFGQGTRLTVV.

In its sample, this clone was seen once. The gene calls are TRBV5-6 and TRBJ2-3; 13 nucleotides align to TRBD2. Germline V lookup: CDR1 SGHDT, CDR2 YYEEEE. The CDR3 runs 15 residues. Trimming removed 2 bases from V and 3 bases from J; junction bases left unmatched: 0. CDR3 DNA sequence: TGTGCCAGCAGCTTACTAGCGGGGGGGACAGATACGCAGTATTTT. As protein: CASSLLAGGTDTQYF.